This T cell receptor beta chain was sequenced for a study of blood T cell repertoires in COVID-19. As for the study in general: COVID-19 samples, acute and convalescent, were from the United States, Italy and Spain.

The CDR3 spans 14 residues. This clone was counted at least ten times. Patients in Seattle were enrolled during active infection, then followed longitudinally. TCRdb keeps only in-frame clones here, not all; method: immunoSEQ multiplex PCR. Counted here are 300,000 or so clones, roughly 90% occurring once; the ten biggest clones make up roughly 2.9%. This receptor was taken from a woman aged 25 to 39 with COVID-19, enrolled during active disease. Source material: peripheral blood. This chain connects TRBV1 to TRBJ2-1; the table's D call, TRBD2, has no DNA check behind it. TRBV1 is a pseudogene. The CDR3 loop is CTSSEQTSPNEQFF. Written as DNA, the CDR3 is TGCACCAGCAGCGAACAGACTAGCCCCAATGAGCAGTTCTTC.